Presented here are 20 T cell receptor beta chains from one specimen sequenced in a study of CD8 T cells in ankylosing spondylitis. MiXCR, run by TCRdb on the 5' RACE reads, gives a single entry per CDR3 protein. The sample includes roughly 130,000 distinct CDR3 sequences, 7% seen only once; the top ten take 12%. The material sequenced was blood, either unsorted or a sorted T cell fraction (not recorded which). The receptor set was obtained from a male donor with ankylosing spondylitis or in good health (not recorded which).

This clonotype was seen ten or more times. The chain has TRBV4-3 and TRBJ1-1; D call uncertain. The V end was cut by 0 bases, the J end by 5 bases, with 16 bases between. This CDR3 comprises 16 residues. Germline assignment: CDR1 LGHNA and CDR2 YSLEER. CDR3 coding DNA: TGCGCCAGCAGCCAAGAAGCTCTAGTCGTGGCGACTGAAGCTTTCTTT. Its protein is CASSQEALVVATEAFF.

This clonotype was recorded at least ten times. V usage is TRBV29-1 and J usage is TRBJ1-4, with TRBD1 matching over 7 bases. This CDR3 comprises 13 residues. Trimming removed 5 bases from V and 6 bases from J; junction bases left unmatched: 6. Germline CDR1 SQVTM, CDR2 ANQGSEA. In DNA form, the CDR3 reads TGCAGCGTTCGACAGGGAGGCTATGAAAAACTGTTTTTT. It codes for CSVRQGGYEKLFF.

The rearrangement links TRBV7-2 to TRBJ2-7; a possible D gene is TRBD2 (5 bases). The ends were cut back, 4 bases at V and 2 bases at J, with 15 bases in the middle. The CDR3 is 15 residues long. Germline V lookup: CDR1 SGHTA, CDR2 FQGNSA. CDR3 nucleotide sequence: TGTGCCAGCAGCTCGAGGACTGCCTCCGCCTACGAGCAGTACTTC. It translates to CASSSRTASAYEQYF.

This clonotype appeared many times. The chain recombines TRBV20-1 with TRBJ1-2; D not resolved. V lost 0 bases, J lost 1 base, and 9 bases lay in between. This CDR3 comprises 14 residues. Germline CDR1 reads DFQATT; CDR2 reads SNEGSKA (reference sequence). The CDR3 DNA is TGCAGTGCTAGAGATACGGGAAGTAACTATGGCTACACCTTC. Protein sequence: CSARDTGSNYGYTF.

This clonotype occurred many times. The rearrangement links TRBV11-2 to TRBJ1-5; 9 nucleotides align to TRBD1. With 5 bases clipped from V and 5 bases from J, the junction kept 10 bases outside the gene matches. This CDR3 region has 16 residues. Germline V gene data show CDR1 as SGHAT and CDR2 as FQNNGV. CDR3 nucleotide sequence: TGTGCCAGCAGCCCCGTGGACAGGGGTTTCGATCAGCCCCAGCATTTT. This gives the protein CASSPVDRGFDQPQHF.

This clonotype appeared many times. This chain links TRBV5-1 with TRBJ2-6; D unclear. This CDR3 comprises 14 residues. Between the trimmed V and J ends, which lost 4 bases and 3 bases, there was a span of 8 bases. The V gene's germline CDR1 is SGHRS and CDR2 YFSETQ. CDR3 nucleotides: TGCGCCAGCAGCGGCAATTTTGGGGCCAACGTCCTGACTTTC. Its protein is CASSGNFGANVLTF. Together with reference TRBV5-1 and TRBJ2-6, the CDR3 gives the full variable domain: KAGVTQTPRYLIKTRGQQVTLSCSPISGHRSVSWYQQTPGQGLQFLFEYFSETQRNKGNFPGRFSGRQFSNSRSEMNVSTLELGDSALYLCASSGNFGANVLTFGAGSRLTVL.

This clonotype was seen ten or more times. The genes are TRBV5-1 and TRBJ1-2, with 9 bases aligning to TRBD1. V dropped 7 bases and J dropped 9; count of bases not matched to a gene: 10. Germline values: CDR1 SGHRS, CDR2 YFSETQ. The CDR3 is made up of 13 amino acids. The CDR3 region has the DNA TGCGCCAGCCACCGGACAGGGGAGAATCGCTACACCTTC. It codes for CASHRTGENRYTF.

This clonotype was found many times. CDR3 nucleotide sequence: TGCGCCAGCAGCTTGGCCGGGACGGGAACCTACGAGCAGTACTTC. Protein sequence: CASSLAGTGTYEQYF. The chain uses TRBV5-1 and TRBJ2-7, with D perhaps TRBD1 or TRBD2 (5 bases each). Between the trimmed V and J ends, which lost 0 bases and 2 bases, there was a span of 12 bases. The CDR3 is 15 amino acids. The germline V gene has CDR1 SGHRS and CDR2 YFSETQ.

This clonotype was seen ten or more times. The CDR3 sequence: CASSLSGGSGYTF. The DNA of the CDR3 is TGTGCCAGCAGTTTATCCGGGGGGAGTGGCTACACCTTC. This chain uses TRBV27 with TRBJ1-2; the D gene is possibly TRBD1 (5 bases). The CDR3 extends over 13 amino acids. CDR1 is MNHEY, CDR2 SMNVEV, per germline (reference sequence). The ends were cut back, 0 bases at V and 7 bases at J, with 9 bases in the middle.

This clonotype has a handful of counts. The gene calls are TRBV5-4 and TRBJ1-1; D gene uncertain. CDR1 is SGHNT, CDR2 YYREEE, per germline (reference sequence). The CDR3 length is 14 residues. Trimming left V 1 base short and J 0 bases short, with 7 bases between. The CDR3 nucleotides are TGTGCCAGCAGCTTGTCTTACATGAACACTGAAGCTTTCTTT. Translation: CASSLSYMNTEAFF. Filled out from reference TRBV5-4 and TRBJ1-1, the complete variable domain reads ETGVTQSPTHLIKTRGQQVTLRCSSQSGHNTVSWYQQALGQGPQFIFQYYREEENGRGNFPPRFSGLQFPNYSSELNVNALELDDSALYLCASSLSYMNTEAFFGQGTRLTVV.

The chain carries TRBV20-1 and TRBJ2-1; D remains unclear. The DNA end is a closer match to TRBJ2-7, so the J assignment may be wrong. Germline V gene lookup returns CDR1 DFQATT and CDR2 SNEGSKA (reference sequence). The CDR3 length is 11 residues. The CDR3 bases are TGCAGTGCGTTCGAGGTCCTGAAGCAGTACTTC. It translates to CSAFEVLKQYF.

The rearrangement links TRBV5-1 to TRBJ1-2, with D unresolved. The germline CDR1 and CDR2 sequences are SGHRS and YFSETQ. Trimming left V 0 bases short and J 1 base short, with 10 bases between. The CDR3 has 15 residues. Here the CDR3 reads CASSLGGSVNYGYTF. The CDR3 DNA is TGCGCCAGCAGCTTGGGAGGCAGCGTTAACTATGGCTACACCTTC.

This clonotype was detected ten times or more. The genes are TRBV7-9 and TRBJ2-5; the D is unclear. This CDR3 spans 15 amino acids. Trimming removed 7 bases at V and 2 bases at J, with 17 bases between. Germline-derived CDR1 and CDR2 are SEHNR and FQNEAQ (reference sequence). The CDR3 DNA follows: TGTGCCAGCACCGTGGGTCATAGGGAACAAGAGACCCAGTACTTC. It is translated as CASTVGHREQETQYF.

This clonotype was seen ten or more times. The chain uses TRBV25-1 and TRBJ2-5; no definite D call. CDR3 length: 13 residues. Per the germline V gene, CDR1 is MGHDK and CDR2 is SYGVNS. V gave up 0 bases and J gave up 3 bases, with 5 bases separating them. The CDR3 sequence: CASSEYPEETQYF. In nucleotides, the CDR3 is TGTGCCAGCAGTGAATATCCAGAAGAGACCCAGTACTTC. Based on the CDR3 plus reference TRBV25-1 and TRBJ2-5, the full variable domain is EADIYQTPRYLVIGTGKKITLECSQTMGHDKMYWYQQDPGMELHLIHYSYGVNSTEKGDLSSESTVSRIRTEHFPLTLESARPSHTSQYLCASSEYPEETQYFGPGTRLLVL.

This clonotype was counted ten times or more. V and J are TRBV5-1 and TRBJ2-7; D may be TRBD2 (5 bases). This CDR3 has 14 amino acids. V dropped 4 bases and J dropped 0 bases, with 11 bases sitting between them. Germline-derived CDR1 and CDR2 are SGHRS and YFSETQ. The CDR3 region has the DNA TGCGCCAGCAGCCCTGGACTGAGCTCCTACGAGCAGTACTTC. It specifies CASSPGLSSYEQYF.

The chain combines TRBV12-3 or TRBV12-4 with TRBJ2-6, with 9 bases that match TRBD1. V dropped 11 bases and J dropped 0; count of bases not matched to a gene: 17. This CDR3 has 19 amino acids. CDR3 coding DNA: TGTGCCTTCAGTTTAGTTTCGGGACAGGGCCTCTCTGGGGCCAACGTCCTGACTTTC. Its translation: CAFSLVSGQGLSGANVLTF.

This rearrangement joins TRBV23-1 to TRBJ2-7, with no clear D. TRBV23-1 falls under the ORF class, with uncertain function. Trimming stripped 2 bases from V and 2 bases from J, with 13 bases between. The CDR3 is made up of 15 amino acids. CDR3 amino acids: CASSQVTLKAYEQYF. CDR3 DNA: TGCGCCAGCAGTCAAGTTACTCTGAAGGCCTACGAGCAGTACTTC.

This clonotype was seen ten or more times. The V gene is TRBV25-1, the J gene TRBJ2-3, with 8 bases fitting TRBD1. V shed 7 bases and J 6 bases; nucleotides not matched to a gene: 9. The CDR3 is made up of 14 amino acids. Germline lookup yields CDR1 MGHDK and CDR2 SYGVNS. The CDR3 DNA is TGTGCCAGCACTTCGGGGACAGGAAGTGATACGCAGTATTTT. It encodes CASTSGTGSDTQYF.

This clonotype was picked up many times. The CDR3 region has the DNA TGTGCCAGCTCACCGACTAGCGTTGGAGAGACCCAGTACTTC. Translating it yields CASSPTSVGETQYF. The gene calls are TRBV18 and TRBJ2-5, with TRBD2 matching 8 bases. Germline CDR1 and CDR2: KGHSH and LQKENI. This CDR3 region has 14 residues. Germline trimming cut 3 bases from V and 4 bases from J; bases unmatched to any gene: 4.

Details on this clonotype: A much larger clone differs from this one at a single base, so this may be a read error. The conserved phenylalanine or tryptophan is not found at the CDR3 terminus, so this likely reflects a read error. The V call is TRBV7-7, the J call TRBJ2-5; D is unclear. The length of the CDR3 is 14 residues. The germline CDR1 and CDR2 sequences are SSHAT and FNYEAQ (reference sequence). The CDR3 loop is CASSFMAGQETQYL. In DNA, the CDR3 is TGTGCTAGCAGCTTCATGGCAGGACAAGAGACCCAGTACCTC.